The 28 T cell receptor beta chains listed next were all sequenced from one sample in a study of T cells after yellow fever vaccination. TCRdb fed the 5' RACE reads into MiXCR, producing one record per CDR3 protein. The sample holds just under 600,000 distinct CDR3 sequences, approximately 12% seen once. The specimen comprised PBMCs, sampled on the day of the yellow fever booster vaccination. These receptors all come from a man aged 25 to 45 who received the YFV17D yellow fever vaccine.

Regarding this clonotype: Just one base apart from a much larger clone, this may be a read error. This likely comes from a read error, as the CDR3 has no conserved phenylalanine or tryptophan at its end. This chain connects TRBV5-1 to TRBJ2-7; 8 bases are a match to TRBD1. The CDR3 contains 13 residues. V lost 6 bases and J lost 6; bases outside the gene matches: 8. Germline assignment: CDR1 SGHRS and CDR2 YFSETQ. The CDR3 sequence: CASKVDRDTEQYL. The CDR3, as DNA: TGCGCCAGCAAGGTGGACAGGGACACCGAGCAGTACTTA.

The chain links TRBV5-1 to TRBJ2-1; perhaps TRBD2 as D (6 bases). CDR1 SGHRS and CDR2 YFSETQ come from the germline V gene. Trimming stripped 4 bases from V and 0 bases from J, with 17 bases between. The CDR3 has 17 amino acids. CDR3 residues: CASSPMEGDGSYNEQFF. The CDR3, as DNA: TGCGCCAGCAGCCCGATGGAGGGAGACGGCTCCTACAATGAGCAGTTCTTC.

In its sample, this clonotype was seen a few times. The chain has TRBV4-2 and TRBJ2-3; D is uncertain. Per the germline V gene, CDR1 is LGHNA and CDR2 is YNFKEQ. V lost 3 bases and J 6 bases, leaving 10 bases between the germline ends. CDR3 length: 13 residues. CDR3 sequence reads: CASSHDPGDTQYF. The DNA of the CDR3 is TGTGCCAGCAGCCATGACCCCGGTGATACGCAGTATTTT.

CDR3 coding DNA: TGTGCCAGCAGCCCAACAGGGACCTATGGCTACACCTTC. Its translation is CASSPTGTYGYTF. The chain links TRBV7-9 to TRBJ1-2; D perhaps matches TRBD1 (6 bases). Germline CDR1 is SEHNR and CDR2 is FQNEAQ (reference sequence). This CDR3 contains 13 residues. V was clipped by 5 bases and J by 4 bases, with 11 bases between them.

This clonotype was detected ten times or more. The rearrangement links TRBV30 to TRBJ2-2; TRBD2 might be the D (5 bases). Germline-derived CDR1 and CDR2 are GTSNPN and SVGIG (reference sequence). The CDR3 length is 15 residues. Between the trimmed V and J ends, which lost 3 bases and 1 base, there was a span of 12 bases. DNA of the CDR3: TGTGCCTGGAGCCGCGCGGGTGGGAACACCGGGGAGCTGTTTTTT. Protein product: CAWSRAGGNTGELFF. Full variable domain (missing parts from reference TRBV30 and TRBJ2-2): SQTIHQWPATLVQPVGSPLSLECTVEGTSNPNLYWYRQAAGRGLQLLFYSVGIGQISSEVPQNLSASRPQDRQFILSSKKLLLSDSGFYLCAWSRAGGNTGELFFGEGSRLTVL.

This clonotype was recorded a few times. The chain links TRBV12-3 or TRBV12-4 to TRBJ2-3; unclear D gene. The CDR3 has 13 residues. Trimming pared 2 bases from V and 2 bases from J, leaving 5 bases between. The DNA for the CDR3 is TGTGCCAGCAGTTTATTTCACACAGATACGCAGTATTTT. Protein sequence: CASSLFHTDTQYF.

This clonotype was seen only a few times. V is TRBV6-6 and J is TRBJ2-7; either TRBD1 or TRBD2 may supply D (5 bases each). CDR3 size: 13 residues. V dropped 2 bases and J dropped 3 bases, with 8 bases sitting between them. CDR1 and CDR2 from the germline V gene are MNHNY and SVGAGI (reference sequence). CDR3 coding DNA: TGTGCCAGCAGTTACGGGACCCACTACGAGCAGTACTTC. Amino acid sequence: CASSYGTHYEQYF.

This clonotype came up a few times. The chain recombines TRBV5-1 with TRBJ2-3; TRBD2 aligns across 7 bases. The CDR3 sequence is 16 residues long. The germline V gene has CDR1 SGHRS and CDR2 YFSETQ. V was clipped by 3 bases and J by 6 bases; unmatched bases: 13. CDR3 DNA: TGCGCCAGCAGCTGGGGGGGATCCCGGTCGATGGATACGCAGTATTTT. As protein: CASSWGGSRSMDTQYF. The whole variable domain, remainder taken from reference TRBV5-1 and TRBJ2-3, is KAGVTQTPRYLIKTRGQQVTLSCSPISGHRSVSWYQQTPGQGLQFLFEYFSETQRNKGNFPGRFSGRQFSNSRSEMNVSTLELGDSALYLCASSWGGSRSMDTQYFGPGTRLTVL.

This clonotype was seen ten or more times. J is TRBJ2-7 and V is TRBV7-8; 10 bases map to TRBD2. The germline CDR1 and CDR2 sequences are SGHVS and FQNEAQ. The V and J ends lost 5 bases and 3 bases, in that order; junction bases with no gene match: 10. The length of the CDR3 is 16 residues. The CDR3 here is CASSPGLAGEYYEQYF. DNA for the CDR3: TGTGCCAGCAGCCCCGGGCTAGCGGGAGAATACTACGAGCAGTACTTC.

This clonotype appeared a few times. The chain links TRBV25-1 to TRBJ1-6, with D possibly matching TRBD1 (6 bases). Trimming left V 1 base short and J 11 bases short, with 15 bases between. CDR3 length: 15 amino acids. Germline V gene lookup returns CDR1 MGHDK and CDR2 SYGVNS. The CDR3 DNA reads TGTGCCAGCAGTGAATCAGGCAGGGGCCAAACACCCCTCCACTTT. Amino acid sequence: CASSESGRGQTPLHF.

This clonotype turned up a few times. The chain employs TRBV7-9 and TRBJ2-4, with D perhaps TRBD2 (7 bases). Trimming left V 5 bases short and J 6 bases short, with 17 bases between. CDR3 length: 15 residues. Germline CDR1 SEHNR, CDR2 FQNEAQ (reference sequence). The CDR3 DNA reads as TGTGCCAGCAGCCCAGGGGAGGGCGATTTAAACATTCAGTACTTC. As protein: CASSPGEGDLNIQYF.

This clonotype was counted between two and nine times. The chain carries TRBV18 and TRBJ2-5; D remains ambiguous. The V and J ends lost 3 bases and 5 bases respectively, with 10 bases between them. Germline V gene sequence: CDR1 KGHSH, CDR2 LQKENI. The CDR3 extends over 13 amino acids. In DNA form, the CDR3 reads TGTGCCAGCTCACCTGGAAGGGATGAGACCCAGTACTTC. Residues: CASSPGRDETQYF.

This clonotype was picked up a small number of times. This chain joins TRBV6-1 and TRBJ1-6; 9 bases are shared with TRBD1. This CDR3 spans 13 amino acids. V gave up 6 bases and J gave up 10 bases; unmatched junction bases: 4. The V gene's germline CDR1 is MNHNS and CDR2 SASEGT. The CDR3 protein is CASRDRGNSPLHF. DNA for the CDR3: TGTGCCAGCAGAGACAGGGGGAACTCACCCCTCCACTTT.

The chain is built from TRBV13 and TRBJ2-7; 7 bases align to TRBD1. Trimming took 5 bases from V and 7 from J; bases not matched to a gene: 8. Looked up from germline, CDR1 is PRHDT and CDR2 is FYEKMQ (reference sequence). The CDR3 has 13 residues. The CDR3 spells CASSRKQGREQYF. CDR3 coding DNA: TGTGCCAGCAGCCGAAAACAGGGGCGGGAGCAGTACTTC.

In this sample, this clonotype turned up a few times. The chain employs TRBV6-2 or TRBV6-3 and TRBJ2-1; D is uncertain. The CDR3 is made up of 15 amino acids. Germline CDR1 MNHEY, CDR2 SVGEGT. Trimming pared 2 bases from V and 1 base from J, leaving 9 bases between. DNA for the CDR3: TGTGCCAGCAGTTACCCGCCGTTTTCCTACAATGAGCAGTTCTTC. It encodes CASSYPPFSYNEQFF.

This clonotype was counted a few times. The rearrangement links TRBV6-1 to TRBJ2-7; a possible D gene is TRBD2 (6 bases). CDR3 length: 14 residues. Trimming removed 5 bases at V and 6 bases at J, with 17 bases between. Germline lookup yields CDR1 MNHNS and CDR2 SASEGT. For the CDR3, the DNA is TGTGCCAGCAGTCGACTAGAGGGTTTCTTCGAGCAGTACTTC. This encodes CASSRLEGFFEQYF.

This clonotype was detected only a few times. The V call is TRBV20-1, the J call TRBJ2-1; TRBD2 agrees at 7 bases. Germline-derived CDR1 and CDR2 are DFQATT and SNEGSKA (reference sequence). Trimming cost V 6 bases and J 8 bases; bases outside gene matches: 10. The CDR3 spans 13 residues. The CDR3 coding sequence is TGCAGTGCCAAGTCGACTAGCCCCTATGAGCAGTTCTTC. The encoded protein is CSAKSTSPYEQFF.

There are a few counts of this clonotype. The V call is TRBV20-1, the J call TRBJ2-7; D may be TRBD2 (6 bases). CDR1 and CDR2 (germline): DFQATT, SNEGSKA (reference sequence). This CDR3 comprises 12 residues. The CDR3 region is CGLAEARREQYF. CDR3 DNA: TGCGGTTTAGCGGAGGCAAGGAGGGAGCAGTACTTC.

The rearrangement joins TRBV7-2 to TRBJ2-1; TRBD2 aligns across 8 bases. Germline loops: CDR1 SGHTA, CDR2 FQGNSA. With V trimmed by 6 bases and J by 7 bases, 5 bases remained unmatched. The CDR3 spans 13 residues. In DNA form, the CDR3 reads TGTGCCAGCAGACTAGCGGCGGGGAATGAGCAGTTCTTC. This translates into CASRLAAGNEQFF.

There are a few counts of this clonotype. V and J are TRBV27 and TRBJ2-1, with D perhaps matching TRBD2 (5 bases). V dropped 3 bases and J dropped 7 bases, with 10 bases sitting between them. The CDR3 is 13 residues long. CDR1 MNHEY and CDR2 SMNVEV come from the germline V gene (reference sequence). CDR3 nucleotide sequence: TGTGCCAGCAGTTTTTCCGAGGGTAATGAGCAGTTCTTC. Translating it yields CASSFSEGNEQFF.

The rearrangement uses TRBV9 and TRBJ2-2; 9 positions match TRBD2. CDR1 and CDR2 from the germline V gene are SGDLS and YYNGEE. The CDR3 is 16 residues long. V trimming: 4 bases; J trimming: 6 bases; junction bases outside the gene matches: 10. CDR3 bases: TGTGCCAGCAGCTTTAGCGGGAGTGATGTAGCCGGGGAGCTGTTTTTT. Translated, it gives CASSFSGSDVAGELFF.

In its sample, this clonotype was seen a few times. The genes are TRBV19 and TRBJ2-2; 7 nucleotides agree with TRBD2. The CDR3 is made up of 12 amino acids. V dropped 6 bases and J dropped 9; count of bases not matched to a gene: 4. Germline assignment: CDR1 LNHDA and CDR2 SQIVND (reference sequence). The DNA of the CDR3 is TGTGCCAGTAGCCGGGGGGACCGGGAGCTGTTTTTT. Amino acid sequence: CASSRGDRELFF. The whole variable domain, filled in from reference TRBV19 and TRBJ2-2, reads DGGITQSPKYLFRKEGQNVTLSCEQNLNHDAMYWYRQDPGQGLRLIYYSQIVNDFQKGDIAEGYSVSREKKESFPLTVTSAQKNPTAFYLCASSRGDRELFFGEGSRLTVL.

V is TRBV29-1 and J is TRBJ2-7, with D hard to call. CDR3 length: 14 residues. The germline CDR1 and CDR2 sequences are SQVTM and ANQGSEA. Trimming removed 2 bases at V and 3 bases at J, with 14 bases between. CDR3 in amino acids: CSVENRHLGYEQYF. In DNA, the CDR3 is TGCAGCGTTGAAAACCGTCATCTAGGCTACGAGCAGTACTTC.

The chain has TRBV20-1 and TRBJ1-1; D is perhaps TRBD1 (5 bases). Germline values: CDR1 DFQATT, CDR2 SNEGSKA (reference sequence). The CDR3 loop spans 11 amino acids. The chain's CDR3 is CKVGAGVEAFF. CDR3 in DNA: TGCAAAGTCGGGGCGGGAGTCGAAGCTTTCTTT.

This clonotype was observed a few times. The V call is TRBV7-2, the J call TRBJ2-1; unclear D gene. V shed 1 base and J shed 7 bases, with 8 bases lying between them. The CDR3 contains 13 residues. The germline V gene encodes CDR1 SGHTA and CDR2 FQGNSA. CDR3 nucleotide sequence: TGTGCCAGCAGCTTAGGAGCGTTGAATGAGCAGTTCTTC. Its protein product is CASSLGALNEQFF.

The chain links TRBV29-1 to TRBJ2-7; D tentatively reads TRBD1 or TRBD2 (6 bases each). The CDR3 spans 12 residues. Germline V gene lookup returns CDR1 SQVTM and CDR2 ANQGSEA. CDR3 coding DNA: TGCAGTGGGTCGGAGGGGGTAGGTGAGCAGTACTTC. Its protein product is CSGSEGVGEQYF.

This clonotype was found a few times. This chain joins TRBV5-1 and TRBJ2-2; D might be TRBD1 (6 bases). Trimming took 7 bases from V and 1 from J, leaving 14 bases between them. CDR3 length: 15 residues. The germline gives CDR1 SGHRS, CDR2 YFSETQ. The CDR3 here is CASGPGRGNTGELFF. The CDR3 nucleotides read TGCGCCAGCGGCCCCGGCAGGGGGAACACCGGGGAGCTGTTTTTT.

This clonotype showed up just a few times. Here the CDR3 DNA reads TGTGCCAGTAGGACTAGCGGAAAAGATTACGAGCAGTACTTC. The encoded protein is CASRTSGKDYEQYF. This sequence joins TRBV6-1 and TRBJ2-7; 10 bases match TRBD2. Germline V gives CDR1 MNHNS, CDR2 SASEGT. CDR3 length equals 14 residues. Unmatched junction bases numbered 9, after V lost 9 bases and J lost 4 bases.